This TCR beta chain was retrieved from a study of blood T cell repertoires in COVID-19. Germline V CDR1 and CDR2: MNHEY, SMNVEV (reference sequence). The CDR3 runs to 15 residues. V trimming: 5 bases; J trimming: 1 base; junction bases outside the gene matches: 7. Clones were read by immunoSEQ multiplex PCR, and TCRdb kept only the in-frame ones, dropping some. The sample lists approximately 290,000 clones; roughly 85% were seen once. Only one count was recorded for this clone. The TCR originated in a woman in her twenties or thirties who had recovered from COVID-19. The source material was PBMCs or T cells enriched from blood (not recorded which). The gene calls are TRBV27 and TRBJ1-1; 7 bases are shared with TRBD1. The CDR3 loop reads CASSTGRQGNTEAFF. The CDR3 DNA reads as TGTGCCAGCAGTACCGGAAGACAGGGGAACACTGAAGCTTTCTTT.